This is a list of T cell receptor beta chains from one sample in a study of Graves' ophthalmopathy and Graves' hyperthyroidism. TCRdb ran MiXCR on the multiplex PCR reads and lists one entry per CDR3 protein. This table holds some 380,000 distinct CDR3 sequences, roughly 14% found once. The material sequenced was peripheral blood. These receptors were obtained from a young woman with stable Graves' hyperthyroidism. CDR3s include the opening cysteine and the closing phenylalanine or tryptophan. D genes are given only for firm matches. Part of the rows lack a size; the others show once, few, many or a class for expanded clones.

size: few
J: TRBJ1-5
V: TRBV5-6
D: -
DNA: TGTGCCAGCAGCTTGTATTTCGGGGGGCTCGGTCAGCCCCAGCATTTT
CDR3: CASSLYFGGLGQPQHF

size: few
J: TRBJ1-1
V: TRBV10-3
D: TRBD1
DNA: TGTGCCATCAGGACCCCGGGACAGGGAGTGTCTTACACTGAAGCTTTCTTT
CDR3: CAIRTPGQGVSYTEAFF

size: many
J: TRBJ1-2
V: TRBV6-5
D: -
DNA: TGTGCCAGCAGCGGACAGTATGGCTACACCTTC
CDR3: CASSGQYGYTF

size: many
J: TRBJ1-2
V: TRBV6-1
D: -
DNA: TGTGCCAGCAGTGGCTGGGCCGGCTACACCTTC
CDR3: CASSGWAGYTF

size: -
J: TRBJ2-5
V: TRBV6-1
D: -
DNA: TGTGCCAGCAGTAGGATCACCGGGGTACAAGAGACCCAGTACTTC
CDR3: CASSRITGVQETQYF

size: -
J: TRBJ2-5
V: TRBV28
D: TRBD1
DNA: TGTGCCAGCAGCAAAACTACAGGGGGTGGAGAGACCCAGTACTTC
CDR3: CASSKTTGGGETQYF

size: many
J: TRBJ1-1
V: TRBV12-3/TRBV12-4
D: -
DNA: TGTGCCAGCAGTCCAGGGACTCTGAACACTGAAGCTTTCTTT
CDR3: CASSPGTLNTEAFF

size: few
J: TRBJ1-5
V: TRBV19
D: -
DNA: TGTGCCAGTAGTCCTTGGGAAAGCAATCAGCCCCAGCATTTT
CDR3: CASSPWESNQPQHF

size: few
J: TRBJ1-1
V: TRBV27
D: TRBD1
DNA: TGTGCCAGCAGCAGGTTGACAGGGACCACTGAAGCTTTCTTT
CDR3: CASSRLTGTTEAFF

size: many
J: TRBJ2-6
V: TRBV5-1
D: -
DNA: TGCGCCAGCAGCCATCTCAGGGGTTCTGGGGCCAACGTCCTGACTTTC
CDR3: CASSHLRGSGANVLTF

size: once
J: TRBJ2-7
V: TRBV6-1
D: TRBD1
DNA: TGTGCCAGCAGCCAAGAGTTGGACAGGTCCTACGAGCAGTACTTC
CDR3: CASSQELDRSYEQYF

size: once
J: TRBJ1-2
V: TRBV9
D: TRBD1
DNA: TGTGCCAGCAGCGTTTACAGGGGGCGCGGCTATGGCTACACCTTC
CDR3: CASSVYRGRGYGYTF

size: many
J: TRBJ1-1
V: TRBV29-1
D: -
DNA: TGCAGCGTTTCCCGGGAGTCGTGGACTGAAGCTTTCTTT
CDR3: CSVSRESWTEAFF

size: many
J: TRBJ2-2
V: TRBV7-2
D: TRBD2
DNA: TGTGCCAGCAGCCCGCGGGGGGGAAGCGGGGAGCTGTTTTTT
CDR3: CASSPRGGSGELFF

size: -
J: TRBJ1-1
V: TRBV29-1
D: -
DNA: TGCAGCGTCCGAGTCCGGGTGAACACTGAAGCTTTCTTT
CDR3: CSVRVRVNTEAFF

size: many
J: TRBJ2-7
V: TRBV19
D: TRBD2
DNA: TGTGCCAGTAGTATAGAACTGAGCGGGGGGGCCCACGAGCAGTACTTC
CDR3: CASSIELSGGAHEQYF

size: many
J: TRBJ2-5
V: TRBV6-5
D: TRBD2
DNA: TGTGCCAGCAGTTCGGCTAGCGGGGGGGCCGGAGAAGAGACCCAGTACTTC
CDR3: CASSSASGGAGEETQYF

size: many
J: TRBJ2-7
V: TRBV11-2
D: -
DNA: TGTGCCAGCAGCTCCCTCATGACCTCCTCCTACGAGCAGTACTTC
CDR3: CASSSLMTSSYEQYF

size: -
J: TRBJ2-7
V: TRBV5-1
D: -
DNA: TGCGCCAGCAGCTTAGGGTGGGCCCCCTACGAGCAGTACTTC
CDR3: CASSLGWAPYEQYF

size: many
J: TRBJ1-1
V: TRBV19
D: -
DNA: TGTGCCAGTAGCCACCCCCCTACGAACACTGAAGCTTTCTTT
CDR3: CASSHPPTNTEAFF

size: many
J: TRBJ2-7
V: TRBV2
D: TRBD1
DNA: TGTGCCACCCGACAGGGGGTTTCCGAGCAGTACTTC
CDR3: CATRQGVSEQYF

size: -
J: TRBJ1-1
V: TRBV30
D: -
DNA: TGTGCCTGGCGACTTTCGAACACTGAAGCTTTCTTT
CDR3: CAWRLSNTEAFF

size: many
J: TRBJ1-2
V: TRBV19
D: -
DNA: TGTGCCAGTAAATTCGGGCACCTAGATAGCTACACCTTC
CDR3: CASKFGHLDSYTF

size: few
J: TRBJ1-2
V: TRBV9
D: -
DNA: TGTGCCAGCAGCACCCGGGGAGGGGCCTACACCTTC
CDR3: CASSTRGGAYTF

size: many
J: TRBJ2-7
V: TRBV19
D: -
DNA: TGTGCCAGTAGTATAGGCCCCCAGATGGGCGAGCAGTACTTC
CDR3: CASSIGPQMGEQYF

size: many
J: TRBJ2-7
V: TRBV14
D: -
DNA: TGTGCCAGCAGCCAAGTACGGGGCGGGCAGTACTTC
CDR3: CASSQVRGGQYF

size: many
J: TRBJ2-1
V: TRBV12-3/TRBV12-4
D: -
DNA: TGTGCCAGCATGGTCCCGGGTTACAATGAGCAGTTCTTC
CDR3: CASMVPGYNEQFF

size: many
J: TRBJ1-2
V: TRBV19
D: TRBD1
DNA: TGTGCCAGTAGAAAACAGGGGGATAACTATGGCTACACCTTC
CDR3: CASRKQGDNYGYTF

size: many
J: TRBJ1-1
V: TRBV6-1
D: TRBD1
DNA: TGTGCCAGCAGTCCGAGGACAGGGGGCTTCACTGAAGCTTTCTTT
CDR3: CASSPRTGGFTEAFF

size: many
J: TRBJ1-5
V: TRBV7-2
D: -
DNA: TGTGCCAGCAGCTCCTACGGGGAATCCAATCAGCCCCAGCATTTT
CDR3: CASSSYGESNQPQHF

size: many
J: TRBJ1-1
V: TRBV10-3
D: TRBD1
DNA: TGTGCCACAACCCTACAGGGGAGGAACACTGAAGCTTTCTTT
CDR3: CATTLQGRNTEAFF

size: many
J: TRBJ2-4
V: TRBV19
D: -
DNA: TGTGCCACGTCCATAGTGGACATTCAGTACTTC
CDR3: CATSIVDIQYF

size: many
J: TRBJ1-2
V: TRBV19
D: -
DNA: TGTGCCAGTAGTCTCTTGGACAGACGATATGGCTACACCTTC
CDR3: CASSLLDRRYGYTF

size: many
J: TRBJ1-1
V: TRBV6-5
D: -
DNA: TGTGCCAGCAGTTCTCGGATTTTCCCTGAAGCTTTCTTT
CDR3: CASSSRIFPEAFF

size: many
J: TRBJ1-5
V: TRBV6-2/TRBV6-3
D: -
DNA: TGTGCCAGCAGTTACTCGGACTCAGGGCAGCCCCAGCATTTT
CDR3: CASSYSDSGQPQHF

size: -
J: TRBJ1-5
V: TRBV12-3/TRBV12-4
D: TRBD1
DNA: TGTGCCAGCAGTTCTCCGGGACAGGGTCAGAATCAGCCCCAGCATTTT
CDR3: CASSSPGQGQNQPQHF

size: few
J: TRBJ2-5
V: TRBV9
D: -
DNA: TGTGCCAGCAGCGCCACCCCTACAGGGTTCAGCGAGACCCAGTACTTC
CDR3: CASSATPTGFSETQYF

size: many
J: TRBJ2-5
V: TRBV4-1
D: -
DNA: TGCGCCAGCAGCCAAGGGCAGCGGTTCCAAGAGACCCAGTACTTC
CDR3: CASSQGQRFQETQYF

size: many
J: TRBJ1-1
V: TRBV19
D: -
DNA: TGTGCCAGTAGCAATATAGAGCGATTGGGTACTGAAGCTTTCTTT
CDR3: CASSNIERLGTEAFF

size: many
J: TRBJ2-5
V: TRBV24-1
D: -
DNA: TGTGCCACCAGTGATTTTGTGGGGGGCGCCCAAGAGACCCAGTACTTC
CDR3: CATSDFVGGAQETQYF

size: many
J: TRBJ1-1
V: TRBV6-5
D: TRBD1
DNA: TGTGCCAGCAGTTACGGCCTGACAGGGGGAACTGAAGCTTTCTTT
CDR3: CASSYGLTGGTEAFF

size: few
J: TRBJ2-2
V: TRBV4-2
D: TRBD2
DNA: TGTGCCAGCAGCCAATTTAGCGGGGGACTCACCGGGGAGCTGTTTTTT
CDR3: CASSQFSGGLTGELFF

size: many
J: TRBJ1-5
V: TRBV12-3/TRBV12-4
D: -
DNA: TGTGCCAGCAGCCCCCGGGCCCGAAATCAGCCCCAGCATTTT
CDR3: CASSPRARNQPQHF

size: many
J: TRBJ2-2
V: TRBV3-1
D: -
DNA: TGTGCCAGCAGCCAAGGAACGAACACCGGGGAGCTGTTTTTT
CDR3: CASSQGTNTGELFF

size: many
J: TRBJ1-2
V: TRBV11-2
D: -
DNA: TGTGCCAGCAGCTTAGCACAGGGCGATGGCTACACCTTC
CDR3: CASSLAQGDGYTF

size: many
J: TRBJ1-2
V: TRBV19
D: TRBD1
DNA: TGTGCCAGTAAATCCGGGACAGGGAGCGGCTACACCTTC
CDR3: CASKSGTGSGYTF